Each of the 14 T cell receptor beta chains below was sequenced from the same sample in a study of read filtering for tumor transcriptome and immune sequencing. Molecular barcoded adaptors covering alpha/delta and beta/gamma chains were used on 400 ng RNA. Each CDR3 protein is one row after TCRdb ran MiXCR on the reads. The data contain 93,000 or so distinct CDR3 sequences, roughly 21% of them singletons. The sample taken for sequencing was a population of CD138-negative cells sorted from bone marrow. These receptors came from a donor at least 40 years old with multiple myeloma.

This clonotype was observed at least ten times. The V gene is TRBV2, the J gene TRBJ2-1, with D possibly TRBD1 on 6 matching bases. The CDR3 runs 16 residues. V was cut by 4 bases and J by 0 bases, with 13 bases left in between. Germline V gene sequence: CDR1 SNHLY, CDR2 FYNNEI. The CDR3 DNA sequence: TGTGCCAGCAGTGGGACCGAGGGGGTCTCCTACAATGAGCAGTTCTTC. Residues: CASSGTEGVSYNEQFF.

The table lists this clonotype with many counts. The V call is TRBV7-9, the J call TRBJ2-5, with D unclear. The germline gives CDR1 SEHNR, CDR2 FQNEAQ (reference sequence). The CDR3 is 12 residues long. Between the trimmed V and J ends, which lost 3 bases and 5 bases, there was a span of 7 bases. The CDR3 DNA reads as TGTGCCAGCAGCTTTCTAGGGGAGACCCAGTACTTC. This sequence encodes CASSFLGETQYF.

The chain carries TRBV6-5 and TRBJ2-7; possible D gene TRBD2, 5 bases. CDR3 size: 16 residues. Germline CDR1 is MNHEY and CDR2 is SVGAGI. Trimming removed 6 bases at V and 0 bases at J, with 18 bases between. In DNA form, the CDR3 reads TGTGCCAGCAGCCCACCGCGGACTCTGGACTCCTACGAGCAGTACTTC. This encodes CASSPPRTLDSYEQYF.

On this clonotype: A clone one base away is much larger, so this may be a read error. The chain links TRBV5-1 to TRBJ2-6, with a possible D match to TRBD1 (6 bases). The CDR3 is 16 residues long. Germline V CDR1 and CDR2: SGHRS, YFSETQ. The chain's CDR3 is CANSFTGRTGANVLTF. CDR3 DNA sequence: TGCGCCAACAGCTTTACAGGGCGTACTGGGGCCAACGTCCTGACTTTC.

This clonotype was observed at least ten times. Here the CDR3 DNA reads TGTGCCAGCAGAGAGGACAGGGTAGGAGAGACCCAGTACTTC. This gives the protein CASREDRVGETQYF. The chain carries TRBV2 and TRBJ2-5, with TRBD1 identical over 8 bases. Trimming cost V 6 bases and J 4 bases; bases outside gene matches: 7. The length of the CDR3 is 14 residues. In germline, CDR1 is SNHLY, CDR2 FYNNEI.

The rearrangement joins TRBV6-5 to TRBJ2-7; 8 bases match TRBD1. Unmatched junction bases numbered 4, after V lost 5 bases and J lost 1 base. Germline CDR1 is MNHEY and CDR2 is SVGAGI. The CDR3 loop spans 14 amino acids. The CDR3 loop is CASSRTGTSYEQYF. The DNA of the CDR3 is TGTGCCAGCAGTCGGACAGGGACTTCCTACGAGCAGTACTTC.

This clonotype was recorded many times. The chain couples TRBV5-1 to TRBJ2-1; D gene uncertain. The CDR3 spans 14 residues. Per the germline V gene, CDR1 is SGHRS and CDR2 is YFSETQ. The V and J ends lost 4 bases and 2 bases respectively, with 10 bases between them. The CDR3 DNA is TGCGCCAGCAGCCCAGTAGGTACCTACAATGAGCAGTTCTTC. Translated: CASSPVGTYNEQFF.

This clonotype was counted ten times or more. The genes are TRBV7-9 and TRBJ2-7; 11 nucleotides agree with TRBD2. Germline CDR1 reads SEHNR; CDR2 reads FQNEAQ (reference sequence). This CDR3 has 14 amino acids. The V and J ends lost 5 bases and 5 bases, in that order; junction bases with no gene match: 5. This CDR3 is CASSLTSGGHEQYF. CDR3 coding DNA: TGTGCCAGCAGCCTAACTAGCGGGGGCCACGAGCAGTACTTC.

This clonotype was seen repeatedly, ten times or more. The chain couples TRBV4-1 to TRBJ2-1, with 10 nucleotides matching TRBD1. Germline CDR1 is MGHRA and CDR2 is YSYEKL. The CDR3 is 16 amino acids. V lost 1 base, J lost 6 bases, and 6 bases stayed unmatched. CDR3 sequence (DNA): TGCGCCAGCAGCCAAGCAGGGACAGGGGCTGGCAATGAGCAGTTCTTC. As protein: CASSQAGTGAGNEQFF.

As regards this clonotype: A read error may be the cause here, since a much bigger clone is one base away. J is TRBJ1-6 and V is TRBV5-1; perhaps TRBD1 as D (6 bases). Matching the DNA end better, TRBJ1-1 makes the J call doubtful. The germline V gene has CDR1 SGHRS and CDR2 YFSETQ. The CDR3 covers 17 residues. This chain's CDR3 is CASSLERRGTGRTGAFF. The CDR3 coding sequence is TGCGCCAGCAGCTTGGAACGTCGTGGAACAGGGAGGACTGGAGCTTTCTTT.

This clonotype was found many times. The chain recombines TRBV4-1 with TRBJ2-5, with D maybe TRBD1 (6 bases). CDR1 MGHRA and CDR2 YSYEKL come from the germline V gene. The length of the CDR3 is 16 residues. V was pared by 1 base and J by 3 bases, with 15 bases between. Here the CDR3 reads CASSQAAQGDKETQYF. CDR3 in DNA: TGCGCCAGCAGCCAAGCGGCACAGGGAGATAAAGAGACCCAGTACTTC.

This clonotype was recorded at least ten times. This CDR3 reads CASSLQASTDTQYF. The CDR3 DNA is TGCGCCAGCAGCTTACAGGCTAGCACAGATACGCAGTATTTT. The chain couples TRBV5-1 to TRBJ2-3; D possibly corresponds to TRBD1 (5 bases). Germline V gene lookup returns CDR1 SGHRS and CDR2 YFSETQ. V gave up 2 bases and J gave up 0 bases, with 7 bases separating them. The CDR3 runs to 14 residues. Complete variable domain (other parts from reference TRBV5-1 and TRBJ2-3): KAGVTQTPRYLIKTRGQQVTLSCSPISGHRSVSWYQQTPGQGLQFLFEYFSETQRNKGNFPGRFSGRQFSNSRSEMNVSTLELGDSALYLCASSLQASTDTQYFGPGTRLTVL.

The CDR3 nucleotides are TGTGCCAGCAGCTTAGAAGGTTTTAAAAACATTCAGTACTTC. Protein: CASSLEGFKNIQYF. V and J are TRBV13 and TRBJ2-4; D ambiguous. With 1 base removed from V and 4 bases from J, the gap between germline ends came to 8 bases. There are 14 residues in the CDR3. Germline CDR1 and CDR2: PRHDT and FYEKMQ (reference sequence).

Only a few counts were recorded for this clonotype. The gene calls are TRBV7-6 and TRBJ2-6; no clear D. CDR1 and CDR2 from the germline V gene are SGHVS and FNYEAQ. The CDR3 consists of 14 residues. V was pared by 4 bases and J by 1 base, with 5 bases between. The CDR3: CASSSHSGANVLTF. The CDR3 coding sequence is TGTGCCAGCAGCTCCCATTCTGGGGCCAACGTCCTGACTTTC. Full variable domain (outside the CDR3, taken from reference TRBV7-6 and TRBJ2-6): GAGVSQSPRYKVTKRGQDVALRCDPISGHVSLYWYRQALGQGPEFLTYFNYEAQQDKSGLPNDRFSAERPEGSISTLTIQRTEQRDSAMYRCASSSHSGANVLTFGAGSRLTVL.